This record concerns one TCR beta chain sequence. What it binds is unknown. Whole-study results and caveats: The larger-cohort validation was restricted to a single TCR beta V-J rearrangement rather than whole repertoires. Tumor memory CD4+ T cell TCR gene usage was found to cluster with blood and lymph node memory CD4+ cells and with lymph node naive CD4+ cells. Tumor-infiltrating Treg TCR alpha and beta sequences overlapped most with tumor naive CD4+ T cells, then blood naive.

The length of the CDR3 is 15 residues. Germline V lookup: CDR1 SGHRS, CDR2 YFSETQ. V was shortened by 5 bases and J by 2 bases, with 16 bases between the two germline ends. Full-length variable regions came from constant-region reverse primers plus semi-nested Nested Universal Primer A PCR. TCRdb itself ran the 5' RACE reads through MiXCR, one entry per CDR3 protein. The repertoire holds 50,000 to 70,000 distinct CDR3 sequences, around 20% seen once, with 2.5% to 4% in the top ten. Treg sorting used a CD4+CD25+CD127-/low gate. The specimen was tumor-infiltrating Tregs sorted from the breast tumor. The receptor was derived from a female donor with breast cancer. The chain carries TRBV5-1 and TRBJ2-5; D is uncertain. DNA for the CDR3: TGCGCCAGCAGTTCCGGGTCCGTCGCACAAGAGACCCAGTACTTC. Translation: CASSSGSVAQETQYF.